This entry describes one T cell receptor beta chain. The specificity of this receptor is unknown. No much larger clonotype is one base removed from it; base qualities were not supplied. This specimen belongs to a study of T cell responses to AZD1222 COVID-19 vaccine listed by TCRdb under 2021. For context, the study as a whole: AZD1222 recipients given second doses at about 4 weeks or at about 12 weeks were pooled, since spike-specific TCR depth and breadth were not found to differ between the two schedules. A total of around 240 trial participants underwent TCR sequencing, of whom 207 received two doses of AZD1222 and around 26 received two doses of the MenACWY control vaccine. Trial participants were enrolled by age into subgroups of 18-55, 56-69 and 70-plus years, and around 150, 29 and 61 TCR-sequenced participants, respectively, were included in these subgroups.

CDR1 is given as LNHDA and CDR2 as SQIVND, both from the germline V gene (reference sequence). V lost 5 bases and J lost 5 bases; the stretch between them is 15 bases long. The CDR3 spans 15 residues, from the cysteine through the phenylalanine. Only CDR3 DNA remains: 45 bases, in frame from the first base. The CDR3 regions of human TCRbeta chains were analyzed by immunosequencing. Concerning the study's data processing: Repertoire TCRs were checked for matches against a reference library of SARS-CoV-2-specific TCRs that had been generated using the MIRA antigen-specificity platform. Breadth meant the fraction of unique TCRs that were SARS-CoV-2-associated, whereas depth meant the fraction of total T cells that were SARS-CoV-2-associated. Using the MIRA data, each spike-specific TCR was assigned both to the spike region to which the TCR was reactive and to a CD4 or CD8 class. Log10-transformed breadth and depth values were compared by one-way ANOVA with Sidak's multiple comparisons tests. This is the immuneACCESS table as TCRdb keeps it, with only in-frame sequences that have V and J called. A part of the clones is gone; compared with another copy, unresolved V genes explain less than half, and the rest is unexplained. V and J calls plus clone size are reproduced from that table; the DNA served to infer D and trimming. The sample table records 120,000 or so clones; roughly 86% of these occur just once. The ten largest clones take up roughly 10% of the sample.

Results and caveats for the whole study, not just this receptor: The vaccine-associated CD4 TCRs covered the entire spike protein, and the dominant responses fell in regions 160-218 and 743-854. Spike-specific TCR breadth and depth rose significantly after two AZD1222 doses compared with day 0 and with MenACWY recipients. Participants were mostly white British and included more females than males, and it was suggested by the authors that clonal diversity may have been underestimated. Because no day 14 peak-response samples were available, the repertoires could be characterized only after the peak T cell response. Reportedly, close to half of the unique spike-specific TCRs recognized epitopes lying outside the regions that are mutated in the B.1.351 and B.1.1.7 variants. In the small 56-69-year group, the increase in depth fell short of significance, most likely because of low power. Only six AZD1222 recipients were SARS-CoV-2 seropositive at baseline, limiting conclusions about previously exposed vaccinees.

This sample's time point label indicates: baseline before first vaccination. Samples from vaccinated people were obtained from the UK trials COV001 and COV002, which included a single-blind randomized controlled phase 2/3 trial of AZD1222 (ChAdOx1 nCoV-19) in healthy adults. For TCRbeta chain sequencing, PBMC samples from trial participants were taken at day 0 and at day 28 after the second dose. The TCR sequence derives from an adult in good health. The rearranged segments are TRBV19 and TRBJ2-2, and possibly TRBD1, on 8 matching bases. The specimen was peripheral blood, collected on day 0 of AZD1222 vaccination. The DNA reads as follows: TGTGCCAGTAGTGCTGACAGGGGAGGGACCGGGGAGCTGTTTTTT. Its translation is CASSADRGGTGELFF.